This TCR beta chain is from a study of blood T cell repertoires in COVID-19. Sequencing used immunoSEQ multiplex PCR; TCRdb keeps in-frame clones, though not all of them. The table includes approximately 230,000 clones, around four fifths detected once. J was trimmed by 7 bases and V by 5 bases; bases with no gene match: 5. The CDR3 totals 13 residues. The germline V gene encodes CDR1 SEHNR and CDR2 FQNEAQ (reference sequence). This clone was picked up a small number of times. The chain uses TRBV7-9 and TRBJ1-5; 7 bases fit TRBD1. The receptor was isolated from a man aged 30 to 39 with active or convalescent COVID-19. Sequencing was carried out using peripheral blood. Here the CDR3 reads CASSIQGNQPQHF. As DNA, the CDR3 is TGTGCCAGCAGCATACAGGGGAACCAGCCCCAGCATTTT.